Detailed here is one TCR beta chain. These data originate in a study of OX40 agonist ivuxolimab in advanced cancers. Turning to the study itself: It was ivuxolimab, an agonistic anti-OX40 (CD134) antibody, that patients were treated with.

Germline-derived CDR1 and CDR2 are MNHEY and SMNVEV (reference sequence). Trimming stripped 5 bases from V and 4 bases from J, with 12 bases between. The CDR3 sequence is 14 residues long. TCRdb keeps only in-frame clones here, not all; method: immunoSEQ multiplex PCR. The repertoire holds 50,000 to 65,000 clones, with 88% as singletons. The material was CD4+ or CD8+ T cells sorted from blood, obtained in a trial of the OX40 agonist ivuxolimab. The receptor was isolated from an adult with an advanced solid tumor such as melanoma, head and neck, liver or kidney cancer. J is TRBJ1-5 and V is TRBV27; D unclear. This chain's CDR3 is CASSNGMRNQPQHF. As DNA, the CDR3 is TGTGCCAGCAGTAACGGGATGAGGAATCAGCCCCAGCATTTT.